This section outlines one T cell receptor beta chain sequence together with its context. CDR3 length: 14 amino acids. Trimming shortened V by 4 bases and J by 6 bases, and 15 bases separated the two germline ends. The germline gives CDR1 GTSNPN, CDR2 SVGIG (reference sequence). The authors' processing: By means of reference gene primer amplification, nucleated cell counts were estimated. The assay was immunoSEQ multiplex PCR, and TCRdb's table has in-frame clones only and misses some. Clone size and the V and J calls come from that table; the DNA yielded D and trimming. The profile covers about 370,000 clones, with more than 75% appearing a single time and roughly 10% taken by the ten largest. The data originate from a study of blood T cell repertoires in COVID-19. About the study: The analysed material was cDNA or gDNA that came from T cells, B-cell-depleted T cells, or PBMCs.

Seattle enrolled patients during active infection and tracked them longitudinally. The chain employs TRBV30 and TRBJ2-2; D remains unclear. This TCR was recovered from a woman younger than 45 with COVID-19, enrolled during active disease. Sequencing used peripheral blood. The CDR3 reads CAWIPPHGAGELFF. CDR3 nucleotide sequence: TGTGCCTGGATCCCCCCCCATGGAGCCGGGGAGCTGTTTTTT.